This T cell receptor (beta chain) was retrieved from a study of human T cells and chemical hapten exposure (dated by TCRdb to the early 2020s). With respect to the entire study: For sensitization, 2% DPC in acetone was applied to a roughly 2 cm by roughly 2 cm area of upper inner arm skin. Patients additionally received weekly therapeutic DPC doses to the scalp throughout the roughly 24-week study period. Patch tests used Finn chambers with 0.01% DPC on the upper back, scored after 6 days by International Contact Dermatitis Research Group standards. The mostly female patient cohort included alopecia areata with under or over 50% scalp involvement, alopecia totalis and alopecia universalis. The libraries were sequenced as a pool, and the TCR yield per sample differed mostly because of small variations in library volumes within the pool. This study followed changes in the peripheral blood TCR repertoire in vivo during primary and secondary sensitization of alopecia patients to the hapten diphenylcyclopropenone (DPC). Blood samples were taken from patients before sensitization (week 0) and then at 2, 6 and about 24 weeks after DPC sensitization. Nearly 30 alopecia patients provided blood for TCR sequencing at one to four time points (pre-sensitization, 2, 6 and 24 weeks).

The time point tag for this specimen amounts to: patch test 1, 2 weeks after DPC sensitization. The sample's treatment or condition, from its label and the paper: therapeutic diphenylcyclopropenone sensitization with weekly scalp DPC. At each patch-test visit, blood was drawn before the patch test was applied. Eligible patients were aged 18 to 70, diagnosed with alopecia, deemed suitable for DPC therapy, and excluded if pregnant. Total RNA was isolated from unfractionated whole blood collected in Tempus Blood RNA tubes. The library came from RACE. Sequencing took place on a NextSeq 500. Library preparation attached unique molecular identifiers to individual cDNA molecules for quantitative, reproducible TCR counting. For every blood RNA sample, sequencing covered both the TCR alpha and TCR beta chains. The authors processed their data as follows. Samples had a median of about 90,000 TCRs, with a range from about 20,000 to 690,600. V, J and CDR3 annotation of the TCR reads was performed with the Decombinator software suite. For the PS versus PT1 abundance plots, all samples were subsampled to the same number of TCRs (28,000). Expanded TCRs were defined as absent before sensitization and observed at least eight times at the 2-week time point. TCRdb reprocessing: public reads trimmed at Q25 with fastp, clones called with MiXCR, in-frame beta chains kept. Each CDR3 protein appears once, grouped with its most common genes and DNA. The V and J calls shown here were made by TCRdb, not taken from the authors' results. The table for this sample lists 65,000 to 95,000 distinct CDR3 sequences; 12% of them were counted only once. About 4% of the sample is held by the ten biggest clonotypes.

Study-wide conclusions, independent of this receptor: Compared with pre-sensitization or healthy control sets, expanded TCRs formed significantly more large CDR3 similarity clusters, which is consistent with antigen-driven responses. Alopecia, a presumed autoimmune disease, was present in all patients, so the immune response of the patients might differ from that of healthy individuals. DPC sensitization did not change the number of TCRs with a frequency above 1 in 1000, and there was no evidence of changes in global repertoire structure. Patch test score correlated positively with the number of PT1 expanded TCRs, reaching significance at thresholds 8, 16 and 32 but not at 4. After repeated subsampling, changes were observed in the strength of the expansion versus patch-test correlation and in the threshold at which the correlation became significant.

Trimming removed 5 bases from V and 4 bases from J, leaving 9 bases between the germline ends. Counted from cysteine to phenylalanine, this CDR3 has 12 amino acids. Only the CDR3 DNA stays, 36 bases, in frame from base 1. To note about this clonotype: The target of this receptor is not known. No base quality values were provided; no much bigger clone lies one nucleotide off.

Sequencing was performed on whole blood, taken in connection with sensitization to the hapten diphenylcyclopropenone (DPC). This chain is built from TRBV12-3 or TRBV12-4 and TRBJ2-7; the D gene cannot be named for sure. The clonotype was recovered from a woman aged 55-69 years with alopecia areata. Some clones in this sample may be carry-over from other donors' samples. The CDR3 region reads CASSTEAYEQYF. The DNA reads TGTGCCAGCAGTACAGAAGCTTACGAGCAGTACTTC.